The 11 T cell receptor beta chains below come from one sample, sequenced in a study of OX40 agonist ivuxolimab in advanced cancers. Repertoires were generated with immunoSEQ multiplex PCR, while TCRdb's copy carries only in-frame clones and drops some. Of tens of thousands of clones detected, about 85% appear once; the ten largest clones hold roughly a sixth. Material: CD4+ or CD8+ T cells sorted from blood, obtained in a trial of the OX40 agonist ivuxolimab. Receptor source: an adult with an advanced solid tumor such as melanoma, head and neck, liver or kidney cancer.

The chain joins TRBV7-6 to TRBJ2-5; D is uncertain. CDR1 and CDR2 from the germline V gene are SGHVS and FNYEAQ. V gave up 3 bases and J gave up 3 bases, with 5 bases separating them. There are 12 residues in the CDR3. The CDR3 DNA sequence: TGTGCCAGCAGCTTGCTAGAAGAGACCCAGTACTTC. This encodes CASSLLEETQYF.

The CDR3 loop is CSVGTSGRGYEQYF. The CDR3 DNA follows: TGCAGCGTTGGCACTAGCGGGAGGGGGTACGAGCAGTACTTC. The chain has TRBV29-1 and TRBJ2-7; 13 bases match TRBD2. The CDR3 sequence is 14 residues long. V shed 4 bases and J 4 bases; nucleotides not matched to a gene: 4. From germline, CDR1 is SQVTM and CDR2 ANQGSEA.

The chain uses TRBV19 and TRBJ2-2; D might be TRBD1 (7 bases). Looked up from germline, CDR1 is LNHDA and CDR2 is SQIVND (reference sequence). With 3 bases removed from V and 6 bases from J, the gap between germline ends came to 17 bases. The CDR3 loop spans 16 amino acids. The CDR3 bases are TGTGCCAGTAGTATCTTGAGGGGGCGCGGGGCCGGGGAGCTGTTTTTT. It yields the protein CASSILRGRGAGELFF. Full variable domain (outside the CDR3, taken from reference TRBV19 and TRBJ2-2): DGGITQSPKYLFRKEGQNVTLSCEQNLNHDAMYWYRQDPGQGLRLIYYSQIVNDFQKGDIAEGYSVSREKKESFPLTVTSAQKNPTAFYLCASSILRGRGAGELFFGEGSRLTVL.

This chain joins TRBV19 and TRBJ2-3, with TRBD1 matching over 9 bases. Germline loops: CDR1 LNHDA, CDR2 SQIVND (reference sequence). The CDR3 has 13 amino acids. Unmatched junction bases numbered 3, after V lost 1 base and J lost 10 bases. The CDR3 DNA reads TGTGCCAGTAGTATAGGCAGACAGGGGGCGCAGTATTTT. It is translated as CASSIGRQGAQYF.

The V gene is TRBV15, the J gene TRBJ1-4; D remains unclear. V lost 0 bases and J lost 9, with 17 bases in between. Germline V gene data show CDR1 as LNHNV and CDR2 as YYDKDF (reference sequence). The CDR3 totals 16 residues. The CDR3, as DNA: TGTGCCACCAGCAGAGATAGCCCCGTCCTCGCCAAAAAACTGTTTTTT. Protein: CATSRDSPVLAKKLFF.

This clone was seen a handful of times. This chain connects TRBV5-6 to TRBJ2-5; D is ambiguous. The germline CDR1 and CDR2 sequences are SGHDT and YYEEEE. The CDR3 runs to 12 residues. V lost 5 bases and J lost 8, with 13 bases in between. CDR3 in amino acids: CASSMTDDTQYF. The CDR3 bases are TGTGCCAGCAGTATGACGGACGATACCCAGTACTTC.

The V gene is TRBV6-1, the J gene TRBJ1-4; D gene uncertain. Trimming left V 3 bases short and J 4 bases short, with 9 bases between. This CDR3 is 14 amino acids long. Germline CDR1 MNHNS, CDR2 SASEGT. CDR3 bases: TGTGCCAGCAGTGAGGAACTGCTTAATGAAAAACTGTTTTTT. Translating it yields CASSEELLNEKLFF.

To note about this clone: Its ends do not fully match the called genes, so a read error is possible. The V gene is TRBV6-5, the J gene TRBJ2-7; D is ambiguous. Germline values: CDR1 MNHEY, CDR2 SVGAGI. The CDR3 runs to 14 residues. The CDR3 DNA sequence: TGTGCCATCAGTGACTCCCAAATTTCCTACGAGCAGTACTTC. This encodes CAISDSQISYEQYF.

The CDR3 here is CASSLVPGAGAEAFF. The CDR3 nucleotides read TGTGCCAGCAGCTTAGTCCCGGGGGCAGGCGCTGAAGCTTTCTTT. V and J are TRBV7-9 and TRBJ1-1; D perhaps matches TRBD1 (6 bases). The CDR3 has 15 residues. The V end was cut by 1 base, the J end by 6 bases, with 15 bases between. Germline values: CDR1 SEHNR, CDR2 FQNEAQ (reference sequence).

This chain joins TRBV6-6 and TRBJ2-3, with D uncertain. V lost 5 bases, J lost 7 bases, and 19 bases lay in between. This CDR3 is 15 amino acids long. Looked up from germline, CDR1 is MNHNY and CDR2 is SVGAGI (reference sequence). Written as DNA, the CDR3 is TGTGCCAGCAGTCCCCCGGGCAGGCAAGCCAATACGCAGTATTTT. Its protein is CASSPPGRQANTQYF.

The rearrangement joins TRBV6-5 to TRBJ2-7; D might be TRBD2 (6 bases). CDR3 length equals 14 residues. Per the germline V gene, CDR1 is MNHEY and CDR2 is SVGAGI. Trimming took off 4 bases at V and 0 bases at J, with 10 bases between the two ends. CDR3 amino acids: CASSSGLDSYEQYF. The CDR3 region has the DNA TGTGCCAGCAGTTCGGGACTTGACTCCTACGAGCAGTACTTC.